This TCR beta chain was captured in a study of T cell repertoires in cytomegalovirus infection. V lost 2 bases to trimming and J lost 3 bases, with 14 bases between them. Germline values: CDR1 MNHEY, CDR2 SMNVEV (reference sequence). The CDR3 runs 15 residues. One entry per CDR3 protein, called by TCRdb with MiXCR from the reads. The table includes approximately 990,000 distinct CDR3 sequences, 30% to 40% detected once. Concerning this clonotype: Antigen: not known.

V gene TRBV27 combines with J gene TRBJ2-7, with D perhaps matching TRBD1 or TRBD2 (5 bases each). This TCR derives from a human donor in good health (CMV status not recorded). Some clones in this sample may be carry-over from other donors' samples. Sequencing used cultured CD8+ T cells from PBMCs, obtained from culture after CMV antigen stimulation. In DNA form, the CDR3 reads TGTGCCAGCAGTTTACGTGGGACGGGGCACTACGAGCAGTACTTC. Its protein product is CASSLRGTGHYEQYF.